This is a list of T cell receptor beta chains from one sample in a study of CD8 T cells in Susac syndrome. TCRdb reprocessed the immunoSEQ multiplex PCR reads with MiXCR, giving one entry per CDR3 protein. The data hold some 150,000 distinct CDR3 sequences, with approximately 94% observed a single time. Sequenced: CD4+ T cells from PBMCs. These TCRs come from a human donor in good health. Each CDR3 is given with its conserved first and last residue. D genes are given only for firm matches. The listing skips clone size in some rows; elsewhere it reads once, few, many or a size class.

NA	TRBV5-1	TRBJ2-5	once	TGCGCCAGCAGCAAAGAGTTTTGGGTGTACTTC	CASSKEFWVYF
NA	TRBV2	TRBJ2-1	NA	TGTGCCAGCAGTGTGGGAGCGGGTGGGTCCTACAATGAGCAGTTCTTC	CASSVGAGGSYNEQFF
TRBD1	TRBV6-1	TRBJ2-7	NA	TGTGCCACCGGGGACAGATCCTACGAGCAGTACTTC	CATGDRSYEQYF
NA	TRBV18	TRBJ2-7	NA	TGTGCCAGCTCACCACTCCCACTGAGGAGCGAGCAGTACTTC	CASSPLPLRSEQYF
NA	TRBV12-3/TRBV12-4	TRBJ1-2	NA	TGTGCCAGCAGTTTAGAGGGCTACACCTTC	CASSLEGYTF
NA	TRBV7-2	TRBJ1-4	few	TGTGCCAGCAGCTTAGCCAGATTTAATGAAAAACTGTTTTTT	CASSLARFNEKLFF
TRBD2	TRBV12-3/TRBV12-4	TRBJ2-7	NA	TGTGCCAGCAGCCCTAGCGGGAGGCCCTACGAGCAGTACTTC	CASSPSGRPYEQYF
NA	TRBV27	TRBJ2-5	NA	TGTGCCAGCAGTCCCCGACAGACCCAAGAGACCCAGTACTTC	CASSPRQTQETQYF
TRBD2	TRBV27	TRBJ2-1	NA	TGTGCCAGCAGCTCAAGACTAGCGGGAGGTCTTAATGAGCAGTTCTTC	CASSSRLAGGLNEQFF
NA	TRBV19	TRBJ1-5	NA	TGTGCCAGTAGTATAGATCGGCCAGGGGTCCAGCCCCAGCATTTT	CASSIDRPGVQPQHF
NA	TRBV12-3/TRBV12-4	TRBJ1-1	NA	TGTGCCAGCGATGGGGAAAACACTGAAGCTTTCTTT	CASDGENTEAFF
NA	TRBV12-3/TRBV12-4	TRBJ1-5	NA	TGTGCCAGCAGCCCGGGACACGGAACTCTTAGCAATCAGCCCCAGCATTTT	CASSPGHGTLSNQPQHF
NA	TRBV29-1	TRBJ2-4	NA	TGCAGCGTCCGACAGCGACTAGCCAAAAACATTCAGTACTTC	CSVRQRLAKNIQYF
TRBD2	TRBV18	TRBJ2-7	NA	TGTGCCAGCTCACCAAGGAGACTAGCGGGAGCCAAATACGAGCAGTACTTC	CASSPRRLAGAKYEQYF
NA	TRBV9	TRBJ2-3	NA	TGTGCCAGCAGCGTCCGAGGAGATCTCACAGATACGCAGTATTTT	CASSVRGDLTDTQYF
NA	TRBV19	TRBJ2-1	NA	TGTGCCAGTAGCCAGAGGGCCCTGAGCTCCTACAATGAGCAGTTCTTC	CASSQRALSSYNEQFF
NA	TRBV9	TRBJ1-1	NA	TGTGCCAGCAGACAACCCACGGGGGAGGGAGATCCGAACACTGAAGCTTTCTTT	CASRQPTGEGDPNTEAFF
TRBD2	TRBV29-1	TRBJ2-3	NA	TGCAGCGTTGGGTGGGGAGGGGACACAGATACGCAGTATTTT	CSVGWGGDTDTQYF
TRBD1	TRBV30	TRBJ1-5	NA	TGTGCCTGGAGTCCGGGACAGGGCTATCAGCCCCAGCATTTT	CAWSPGQGYQPQHF
NA	TRBV5-6	TRBJ2-7	NA	TGTGCCAGCAGCTACTCCGGGACTGGGACCTACGAGCAGTACTTC	CASSYSGTGTYEQYF
NA	TRBV2	TRBJ2-3	NA	TGTGCCAGCACCACGGGGGAAGGAGATACGCAGTATTTT	CASTTGEGDTQYF
TRBD1	TRBV6-1	TRBJ2-1	NA	TGTGCCAGCAGTAGGGACAGGGCCCTTTCCTACAATGAGCAGTTCTTC	CASSRDRALSYNEQFF
NA	TRBV24-1	TRBJ2-5	NA	TGTGCCACCAGTGACACACCGGGGAGAAAGGGAGAGACCCAGTACTTC	CATSDTPGRKGETQYF
NA	TRBV6-1	TRBJ1-5	once	TGTGCCAGCAGTGTATACCCAGGCAATCAGCCCCAGCATTTT	CASSVYPGNQPQHF
NA	TRBV29-1	TRBJ2-1	NA	TGCAGCGTTTCCCTCGGGACAACTAGCAATGAGCAGTTCTTC	CSVSLGTTSNEQFF